The 13 T cell receptor beta chains presented below share a single source sample, sequenced in a study of Ad26.COV2.S vaccination and SARS-CoV-2 variants. Specified treatment: some 19 received Ad26.COV2.S at low or high dose, single or two shots; several received placebo; per-sample allocation not given. The investigators took samples on day 63 after the first vaccine or placebo injection. Some clones are missing from TCRdb's copy, which holds only in-frame ones; the method was immunoSEQ multiplex PCR. The sample has over 450,000 clones, 80% to 90% seen once; the top ten hold approximately 1.7%. The sample here was peripheral blood, taken in a trial of Ad26.COV2.S vaccine versus placebo. The source of these receptors is a person aged 18 to 59 who received the Ad26.COV2.S COVID-19 vaccine or a placebo.

The chain couples TRBV14 to TRBJ2-2; D call uncertain. Trimming left V 6 bases short and J 4 bases short, with 9 bases between. This CDR3 contains 13 residues. CDR1 SGHDN and CDR2 FVKESK come from the germline V gene. The DNA for the CDR3 is TGTGCCAGCAGTCTACACGTCACCGGGGAGCTGTTTTTT. This gives the protein CASSLHVTGELFF.

The chain carries TRBV24-1 and TRBJ2-5; TRBD2 aligns across 8 bases. V gave up 4 bases and J gave up 5 bases; unmatched junction bases: 8. The CDR3 has 15 residues. Germline V gene data show CDR1 as KGHDR and CDR2 as SFDVKD. CDR3 bases: TGTGCCACCAGTGAGGCGGGACTAGGGGACGAGACCCAGTACTTC. Its translation: CATSEAGLGDETQYF.

This clone was counted once. The J gene is TRBJ1-6, the V gene TRBV18; D ambiguous. The CDR3 has 16 residues. Trimming left V 1 base short and J 1 base short, with 8 bases between. Germline CDR1 reads KGHSH; CDR2 reads LQKENI. The chain's CDR3 is CASSPQTQSYNSPLHF. The DNA of the CDR3 is TGTGCCAGCTCACCACAGACACAGTCCTATAATTCACCCCTCCACTTT.

V is TRBV14 and J is TRBJ1-2; D remains ambiguous. The ends were cut back, 0 bases at V and 5 bases at J, with 19 bases in the middle. This CDR3 spans 17 amino acids. Germline V gene data show CDR1 as SGHDN and CDR2 as FVKESK. The DNA for the CDR3 is TGTGCCAGCAGCCAAGATCTTGGACCCTCGTTGCCATATGGCTACACCTTC. Protein product: CASSQDLGPSLPYGYTF.

This sequence joins TRBV7-8 and TRBJ1-1, with D perhaps TRBD1 (6 bases). The germline V and J ends were trimmed by 1 base and 3 bases, with 6 bases remaining between them. CDR1 is SGHVS, CDR2 FQNEAQ, per germline. CDR3 length: 13 residues. The CDR3, as DNA: TGTGCCAGCAGCTTAGAGGGGGACACTGAAGCTTTCTTT. Translation gives CASSLEGDTEAFF. Full variable domain (remainder filled in from reference TRBV7-8 and TRBJ1-1): GAGVSQSPRYKVAKRGQDVALRCDPISGHVSLFWYQQALGQGPEFLTYFQNEAQLDKSGLPSDRFFAERPEGSVSTLKIQRTQQEDSAVYLCASSLEGDTEAFFGQGTRLTVV.

This chain connects TRBV28 to TRBJ1-1, with a weak D call TRBD1 (6 bases). V was clipped by 3 bases and J by 1 base, with 12 bases between them. CDR3 length: 15 amino acids. Germline V gene sequence: CDR1 MDHEN, CDR2 SYDVKM. The chain's CDR3 is CASSFLVQGNTEAFF. In DNA form, the CDR3 reads TGTGCCAGCAGTTTTTTGGTACAGGGGAACACTGAAGCTTTCTTT.

The chain combines TRBV18 with TRBJ2-7, with a possible D match to TRBD1 (5 bases). The CDR3 has 15 residues. Germline values: CDR1 KGHSH, CDR2 LQKENI. V was cut by 5 bases and J by 2 bases, with 16 bases left in between. The CDR3 reads CASSTTFSRAYEQYF. The CDR3 nucleotides read TGTGCCAGCTCAACGACCTTTAGCAGGGCCTACGAGCAGTACTTC.

The V and J genes are TRBV5-1 and TRBJ2-3; no clear D. V lost 4 bases and J 5 bases, leaving 14 bases between the germline ends. Germline CDR1 reads SGHRS; CDR2 reads YFSETQ. This CDR3 comprises 14 residues. CDR3 residues: CASSPIRDLDTQYF. Written as DNA, the CDR3 is TGCGCCAGCAGCCCCATTAGGGATTTAGATACGCAGTATTTT.

The table lists this clone with a count of one. The J gene is TRBJ1-2, the V gene TRBV6-5, with TRBD1 matching 8 bases. J was trimmed by 7 bases and V by 6 bases; bases with no gene match: 1. In germline, CDR1 is MNHEY, CDR2 SVGAGI. This CDR3 has 11 residues. The CDR3 sequence: CASRTGGGYTF. CDR3 bases: TGTGCCAGCAGAACAGGGGGTGGCTACACCTTC.

This clone was picked up a small number of times. J is TRBJ2-7 and V is TRBV4-2; 7 nucleotides match TRBD1. V lost 0 bases, J lost 3 bases, and 11 bases stayed unmatched. The germline gives CDR1 LGHNA, CDR2 YNFKEQ. CDR3 length equals 17 residues. The CDR3 loop reads CASSQDRMTGYHYEQYF. CDR3 nucleotides: TGTGCCAGCAGCCAAGATCGCATGACAGGGTACCACTACGAGCAGTACTTC.

This sequence joins TRBV15 and TRBJ2-6; D ambiguous. The V end was cut by 0 bases, the J end by 3 bases, with 6 bases between. CDR1 LNHNV and CDR2 YYDKDF come from the germline V gene (reference sequence). The CDR3 runs to 15 residues. This CDR3 is CATSRDRFGANVLTF. The CDR3 coding sequence is TGTGCCACCAGCAGAGATCGTTTTGGGGCCAACGTCCTGACTTTC. The variable domain in full, completed from reference TRBV15 and TRBJ2-6, reads DAMVIQNPRYQVTQFGKPVTLSCSQTLNHNVMYWYQQKSSQAPKLLFHYYDKDFNNEADTPDNFQSRRPNTSFCFLDIRSPGLGDTAMYLCATSRDRFGANVLTFGAGSRLTVL.

The chain joins TRBV27 to TRBJ2-7, with D unclear. The CDR3 sequence is 11 residues long. Trimming left V 10 bases short and J 0 bases short, with 7 bases between. Germline loops: CDR1 MNHEY, CDR2 SMNVEV (reference sequence). CDR3 protein: CATRSSYEQYF. As DNA, the CDR3 is TGTGCCACGAGGAGCTCCTACGAGCAGTACTTC.

The chain links TRBV4-2 to TRBJ1-5; a weak D match, TRBD1 (5 bases). Germline V CDR1 and CDR2: LGHNA, YNFKEQ. Trimming removed 4 bases from V and 5 bases from J, with 15 bases in between. The CDR3 totals 15 residues. The CDR3 sequence is CASSLEVRGDQPQHF. The CDR3 DNA reads TGTGCCAGCAGCCTGGAGGTCCGGGGGGATCAGCCCCAGCATTTT.